These 11 T cell receptor beta chains came from one sample sequenced in a study of blood T cell repertoires in COVID-19. Sequencing used immunoSEQ multiplex PCR; TCRdb keeps in-frame clones, though not all of them. This sample has about 73,000 clones, with roughly 80% found just once. Sample: peripheral blood. These receptors were collected from a human donor in a cohort sampled during active COVID-19.

The sample holds a few counts of this clone. The chain carries TRBV7-2 and TRBJ1-5; 11 bases line up with TRBD1. J was trimmed by 4 bases and V by 6 bases; bases with no gene match: 5. The CDR3 extends over 15 amino acids. The germline gives CDR1 SGHTA, CDR2 FQGNSA. The CDR3 loop reads CASSFGTGGNQPQHF. The CDR3 DNA is TGTGCCAGCAGTTTCGGGACAGGGGGGAATCAGCCCCAGCATTTT.

This chain links TRBV9 with TRBJ2-3; 9 positions match TRBD2. This CDR3 contains 18 residues. With V trimmed by 1 base and J by 2 bases, 11 bases remained unmatched. CDR1 and CDR2 from the germline V gene are SGDLS and YYNGEE. CDR3 sequence (DNA): TGTGCCAGCAGCGTAAATCCTACAGCGGGGGGAGTCACAGATACGCAGTATTTT. Residues: CASSVNPTAGGVTDTQYF.

V gene TRBV28 combines with J gene TRBJ1-6; D remains unclear. V shed 3 bases and J shed 10 bases, with 13 bases lying between them. From germline, CDR1 is MDHEN and CDR2 SYDVKM. CDR3 size: 14 residues. CDR3 loop: CASSFPVSYSPLHF. The CDR3 region has the DNA TGTGCCAGCAGTTTCCCCGTTTCCTACTCACCCCTCCACTTT.

The V and J genes are TRBV9 and TRBJ2-1; D not resolved. Germline V gives CDR1 SGDLS, CDR2 YYNGEE. CDR3 length: 14 residues. V was clipped by 4 bases and J by 0 bases, with 8 bases between them. CDR3 in amino acids: CASSLRSSYNEQFF. In DNA form, the CDR3 reads TGTGCCAGCAGCCTGAGGAGCTCCTACAATGAGCAGTTCTTC. The complete variable domain, with remaining parts taken from reference TRBV9 and TRBJ2-1, reads DSGVTQTPKHLITATGQRVTLRCSPRSGDLSVYWYQQSLDQGLQFLIQYYNGEERAKGNILERFSAQQFPDLHSELNLSSLELGDSALYFCASSLRSSYNEQFFGPGTRLTVL.

The rearrangement uses TRBV19 and TRBJ2-5; 9 bases agree with TRBD1. The length of the CDR3 is 14 residues. The V gene's germline CDR1 is LNHDA and CDR2 SQIVND (reference sequence). Germline trimming cut 5 bases from V and 4 bases from J; bases unmatched to any gene: 5. CDR3 loop: CASSSTGGGETQYF. CDR3 DNA sequence: TGTGCCAGTAGTTCCACAGGGGGCGGAGAGACCCAGTACTTC.

Written as DNA, the CDR3 is TGTGCCAGTAGTACAGACAGACTGTATGGCTACACCTTC. Protein product: CASSTDRLYGYTF. This sequence joins TRBV19 and TRBJ1-2; a possible D gene is TRBD1 (5 bases). V was cut by 4 bases and J by 5 bases, with 11 bases left in between. CDR1 LNHDA and CDR2 SQIVND come from the germline V gene (reference sequence). This CDR3 region has 13 residues.

The sample holds one count of this clone. The V gene is TRBV7-9, the J gene TRBJ2-3; the match to TRBD2 covers 12 bases. Germline CDR1 and CDR2: SEHNR and FQNEAQ (reference sequence). The CDR3 totals 16 residues. V shed 4 bases and J 6 bases; nucleotides not matched to a gene: 8. This CDR3 reads CASSSRLAGVMDTQYF. The CDR3 region has the DNA TGTGCCAGCAGCTCCCGACTAGCGGGGGTCATGGATACGCAGTATTTT.

The CDR3 region has the DNA TGTGCCAGATCAAAGGGACTAGCGGGGGACGCAGATACGCAGTATTTT. This encodes CARSKGLAGDADTQYF. The chain employs TRBV2 and TRBJ2-3; 14 nucleotides agree with TRBD2. Germline V CDR1 and CDR2: SNHLY, FYNNEI. V shed 9 bases and J 4 bases; nucleotides not matched to a gene: 9. The CDR3 runs to 16 residues.

Only a few counts were recorded for this clone. This chain joins TRBV10-1 and TRBJ2-2; 12 bases agree with TRBD2. Germline V gene sequence: CDR1 WNHNN, CDR2 SYGVQD (reference sequence). There are 17 residues in the CDR3. J lost 7 bases, V lost 8 bases, and 14 bases had no gene match. For the CDR3, the DNA is TGCGCCAGCCGGCCCCGCCGGACTAGCGGGGATGACGGGGAGCTGTTTTTT. Protein: CASRPRRTSGDDGELFF.

V usage is TRBV29-1 and J usage is TRBJ2-3; 7 bases are a match to TRBD2. Looked up from germline, CDR1 is SQVTM and CDR2 is ANQGSEA. The CDR3 has 15 residues. With V trimmed by 3 bases and J by 0 bases, 6 bases remained unmatched. The CDR3 DNA reads TGCAGCGTTGAGTATTACGGGGGGAGCACAGATACGCAGTATTTT. Encoded protein: CSVEYYGGSTDTQYF.

The V gene is TRBV12-3 or TRBV12-4, the J gene TRBJ1-5, with a weak D call TRBD1 (5 bases). This CDR3 is built from 12 residues. Trimming removed 6 bases from V and 4 bases from J, with 7 bases in between. The CDR3 DNA follows: TGTGCCAGCAGGGGGGGGAATCAGCCCCAGCATTTT. It is translated as CASRGGNQPQHF.